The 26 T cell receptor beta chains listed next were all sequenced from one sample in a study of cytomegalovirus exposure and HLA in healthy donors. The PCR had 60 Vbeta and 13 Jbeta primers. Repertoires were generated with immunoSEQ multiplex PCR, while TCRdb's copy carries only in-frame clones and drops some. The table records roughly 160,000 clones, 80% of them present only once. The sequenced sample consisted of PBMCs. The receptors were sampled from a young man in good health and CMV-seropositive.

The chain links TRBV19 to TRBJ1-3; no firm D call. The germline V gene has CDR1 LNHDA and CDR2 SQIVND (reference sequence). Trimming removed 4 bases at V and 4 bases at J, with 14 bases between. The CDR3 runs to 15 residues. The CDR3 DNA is TGTGCCAGTAGTAACACCGATGGGAGGGGAAACACCATATATTTT. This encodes CASSNTDGRGNTIYF.

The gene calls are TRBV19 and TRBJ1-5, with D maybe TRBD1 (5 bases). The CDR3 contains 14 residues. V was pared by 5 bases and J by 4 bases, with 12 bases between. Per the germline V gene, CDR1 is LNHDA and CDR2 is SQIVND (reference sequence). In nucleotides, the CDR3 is TGTGCCAGTAGTCCGAATTCAGGGAATCAGCCCCAGCATTTT. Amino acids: CASSPNSGNQPQHF.

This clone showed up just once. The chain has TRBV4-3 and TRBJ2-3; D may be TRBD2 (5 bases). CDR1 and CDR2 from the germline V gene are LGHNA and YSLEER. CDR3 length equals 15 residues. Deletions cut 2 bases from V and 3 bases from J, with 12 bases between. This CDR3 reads CASSQNYVATDTQYF. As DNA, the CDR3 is TGCGCCAGCAGCCAAAATTACGTAGCGACAGATACGCAGTATTTT.

This CDR3 is CASTSGRESEKLFF. The CDR3 DNA reads as TGTGCCAGCACCTCTGGGAGGGAAAGTGAAAAACTGTTTTTT. The chain links TRBV7-9 to TRBJ1-4, with D hard to call. Germline lookup yields CDR1 SEHNR and CDR2 FQNEAQ (reference sequence). The CDR3 runs to 14 residues. Trimming pared 7 bases from V and 7 bases from J, leaving 16 bases between. Supplemented by reference TRBV7-9 and TRBJ1-4, the full variable domain reads DTGVSQNPRHKITKRGQNVTFRCDPISEHNRLYWYRQTLGQGPEFLTYFQNEAQLEKSRLLSDRFSAERPKGSFSTLEIQRTEQGDSAMYLCASTSGRESEKLFFGSGTQLSVL.

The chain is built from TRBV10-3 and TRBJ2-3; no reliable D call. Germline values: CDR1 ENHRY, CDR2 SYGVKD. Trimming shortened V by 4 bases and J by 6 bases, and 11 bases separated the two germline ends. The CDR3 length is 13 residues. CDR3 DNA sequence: TGTGCCATCAGTGTTCGGGTCGCGGATACGCAGTATTTT. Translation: CAISVRVADTQYF.

CDR3 coding DNA: TGTGCCAGCAGCATAGGACTAGGAGGGGCCACGGGTACGCAGTATTTT. It is translated as CASSIGLGGATGTQYF. The chain is built from TRBV5-4 and TRBJ2-3, with TRBD2 matching over 7 bases. The trim removed 4 bases at V and 8 bases at J, leaving 16 bases unmatched. Germline V gene sequence: CDR1 SGHNT, CDR2 YYREEE (reference sequence). The CDR3 runs 16 residues.

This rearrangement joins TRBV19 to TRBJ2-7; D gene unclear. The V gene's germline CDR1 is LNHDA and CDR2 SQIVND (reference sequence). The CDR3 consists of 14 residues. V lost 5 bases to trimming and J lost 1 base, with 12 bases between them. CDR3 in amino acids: CASSYRPSSYEQYF. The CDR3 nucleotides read TGTGCCAGTAGTTACCGACCTAGTTCCTACGAGCAGTACTTC.

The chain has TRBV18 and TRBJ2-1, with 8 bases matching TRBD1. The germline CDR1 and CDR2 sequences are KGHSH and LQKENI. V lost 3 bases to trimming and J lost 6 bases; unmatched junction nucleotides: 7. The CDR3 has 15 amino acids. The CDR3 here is CASSPTGVSSNEQFF. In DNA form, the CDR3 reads TGTGCCAGCTCACCGACAGGGGTGAGTAGCAATGAGCAGTTCTTC. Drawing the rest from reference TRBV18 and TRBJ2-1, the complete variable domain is NAGVMQNPRHLVRRRGQEARLRCSPMKGHSHVYWYRQLPEEGLKFMVYLQKENIIDESGMPKERFSAEFPKEGPSILRIQQVVRGDSAAYFCASSPTGVSSNEQFFGPGTRLTVL.

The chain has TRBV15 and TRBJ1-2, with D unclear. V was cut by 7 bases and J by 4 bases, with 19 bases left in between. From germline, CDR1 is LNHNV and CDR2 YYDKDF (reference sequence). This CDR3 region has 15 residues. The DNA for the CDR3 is TGTGCCACCACCCCAAACCGAGGTCTGTCCTATGGCTACACCTTC. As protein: CATTPNRGLSYGYTF.

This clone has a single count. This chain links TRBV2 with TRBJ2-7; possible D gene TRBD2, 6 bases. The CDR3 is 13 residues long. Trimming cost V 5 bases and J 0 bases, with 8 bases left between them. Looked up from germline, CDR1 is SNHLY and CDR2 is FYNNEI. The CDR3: CASSRENSYEQYF. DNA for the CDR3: TGTGCCAGCAGTCGGGAGAACTCCTACGAGCAGTACTTC.

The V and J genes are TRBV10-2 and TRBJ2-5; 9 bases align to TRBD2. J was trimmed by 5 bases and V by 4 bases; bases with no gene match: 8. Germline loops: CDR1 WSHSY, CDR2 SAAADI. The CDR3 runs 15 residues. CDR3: CASSVSASGEETQYF. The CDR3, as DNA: TGCGCCAGCAGTGTATCGGCTAGCGGGGAGGAGACCCAGTACTTC.

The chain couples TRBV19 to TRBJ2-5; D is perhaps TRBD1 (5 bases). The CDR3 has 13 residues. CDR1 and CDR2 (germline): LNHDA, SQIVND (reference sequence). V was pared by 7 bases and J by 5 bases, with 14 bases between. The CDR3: CASKGWAGETQYF. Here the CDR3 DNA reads TGTGCCAGTAAAGGCTGGGCAGGGGAGACCCAGTACTTC.

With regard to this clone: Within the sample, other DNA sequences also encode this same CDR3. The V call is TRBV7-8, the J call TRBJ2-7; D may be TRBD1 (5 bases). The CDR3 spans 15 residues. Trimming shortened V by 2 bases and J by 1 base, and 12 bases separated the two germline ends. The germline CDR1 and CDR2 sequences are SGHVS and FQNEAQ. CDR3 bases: TGTGCCAGCAGCTTATATCAGGGCCCTTCCTACGAGCAGTACTTC. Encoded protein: CASSLYQGPSYEQYF.

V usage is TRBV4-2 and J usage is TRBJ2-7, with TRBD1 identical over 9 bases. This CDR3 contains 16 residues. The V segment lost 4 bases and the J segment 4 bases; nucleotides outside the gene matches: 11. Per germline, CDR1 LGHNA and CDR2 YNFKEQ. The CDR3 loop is CASSLIMGTGNYEQYF. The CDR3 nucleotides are TGTGCCAGCAGCCTCATTATGGGGACAGGGAATTACGAGCAGTACTTC.

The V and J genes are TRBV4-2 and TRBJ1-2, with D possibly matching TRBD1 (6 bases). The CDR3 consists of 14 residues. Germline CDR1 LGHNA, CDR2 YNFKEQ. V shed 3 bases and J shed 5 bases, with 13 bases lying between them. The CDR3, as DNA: TGTGCCAGCAGCCAGACCAGGGGAGGGTATGGCTACACCTTC. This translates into CASSQTRGGYGYTF.

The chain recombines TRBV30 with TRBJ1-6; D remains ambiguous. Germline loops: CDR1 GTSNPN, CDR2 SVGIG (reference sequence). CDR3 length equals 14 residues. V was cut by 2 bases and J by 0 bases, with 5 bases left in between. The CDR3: CAWSTSSYNSPLHF. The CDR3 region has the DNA TGTGCCTGGAGTACAAGCTCCTATAATTCACCCCTCCACTTT.

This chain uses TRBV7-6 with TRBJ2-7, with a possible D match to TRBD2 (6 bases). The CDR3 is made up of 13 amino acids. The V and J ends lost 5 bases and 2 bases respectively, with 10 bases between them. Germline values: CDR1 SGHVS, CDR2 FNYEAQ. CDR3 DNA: TGTGCCAGCAGCGTGGGGGGTCCCTACGAGCAGTACTTC. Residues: CASSVGGPYEQYF.

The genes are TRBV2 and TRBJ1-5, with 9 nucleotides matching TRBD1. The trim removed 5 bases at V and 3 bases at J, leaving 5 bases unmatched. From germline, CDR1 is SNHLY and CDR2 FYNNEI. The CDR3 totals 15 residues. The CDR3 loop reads CASSTGTGYNQPQHF. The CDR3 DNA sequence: TGTGCCAGCAGTACCGGGACAGGGTACAATCAGCCCCAGCATTTT. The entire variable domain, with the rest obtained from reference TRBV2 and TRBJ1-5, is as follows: EPEVTQTPSHQVTQMGQEVILRCVPISNHLYFYWYRQILGQKVEFLVSFYNNEISEKSEIFDDQFSVERPDGSNFTLKIRSTKLEDSAMYFCASSTGTGYNQPQHFGDGTRLSIL.

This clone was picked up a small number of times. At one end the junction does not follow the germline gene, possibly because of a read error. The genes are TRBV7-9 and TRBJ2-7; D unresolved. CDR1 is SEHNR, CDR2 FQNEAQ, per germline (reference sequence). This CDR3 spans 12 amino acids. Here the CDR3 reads CSSERSTYEQYF. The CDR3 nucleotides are TGTTCCAGTGAAAGGAGTACCTACGAGCAGTACTTC.

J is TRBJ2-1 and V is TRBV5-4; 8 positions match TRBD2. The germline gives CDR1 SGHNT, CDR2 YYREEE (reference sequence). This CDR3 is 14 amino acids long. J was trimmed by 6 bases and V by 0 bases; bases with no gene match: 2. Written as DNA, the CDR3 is TGTGCCAGCAGCTTGGCGGGGGGGGGCAATGAGCAGTTCTTC. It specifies CASSLAGGGNEQFF.

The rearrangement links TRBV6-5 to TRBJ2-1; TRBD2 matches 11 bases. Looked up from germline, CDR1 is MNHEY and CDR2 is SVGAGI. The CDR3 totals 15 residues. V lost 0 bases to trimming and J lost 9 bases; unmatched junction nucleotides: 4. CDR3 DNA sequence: TGTGCCAGCAGTTACTCTAGCGGGGGGGCCGGTGAGCAGTTCTTC. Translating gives CASSYSSGGAGEQFF.

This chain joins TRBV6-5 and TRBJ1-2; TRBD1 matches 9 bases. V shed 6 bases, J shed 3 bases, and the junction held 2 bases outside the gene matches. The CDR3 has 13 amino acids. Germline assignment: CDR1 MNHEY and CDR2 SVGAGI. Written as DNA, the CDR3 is TGTGCCAGCAGACGGACAGGGGACTATGGCTACACCTTC. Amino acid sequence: CASRRTGDYGYTF.

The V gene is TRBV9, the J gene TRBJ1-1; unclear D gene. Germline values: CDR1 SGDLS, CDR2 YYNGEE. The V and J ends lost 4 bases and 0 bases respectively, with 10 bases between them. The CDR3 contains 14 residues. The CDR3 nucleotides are TGTGCCAGCAGCCCCTTACAGTTGAACACTGAAGCTTTCTTT. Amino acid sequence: CASSPLQLNTEAFF.

In DNA form, the CDR3 reads TGCGCCAGCAGCGGACTAGCGGGAGACAATGAGCAGTTCTTC. It codes for CASSGLAGDNEQFF. This sequence joins TRBV10-2 and TRBJ2-1, with 13 positions matching TRBD2. Trimming at V came to 6 bases and at J to 5 bases, leaving 1 base not matched to a gene. The germline CDR1 and CDR2 sequences are WSHSY and SAAADI. This CDR3 is 14 amino acids long.

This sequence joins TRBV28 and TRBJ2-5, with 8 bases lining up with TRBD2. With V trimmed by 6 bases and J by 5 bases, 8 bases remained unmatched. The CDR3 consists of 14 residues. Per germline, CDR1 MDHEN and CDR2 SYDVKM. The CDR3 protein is CASSSGGRGETQYF. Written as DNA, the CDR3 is TGTGCCAGCAGCAGCGGGGGCAGAGGGGAGACCCAGTACTTC.

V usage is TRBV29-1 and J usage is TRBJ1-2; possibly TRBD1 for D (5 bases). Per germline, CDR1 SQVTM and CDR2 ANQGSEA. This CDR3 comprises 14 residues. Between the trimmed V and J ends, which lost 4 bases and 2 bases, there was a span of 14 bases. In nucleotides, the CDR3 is TGCAGCGTTGTGGGCCTCAGGGAAAACTATGGCTACACCTTC. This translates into CSVVGLRENYGYTF.